This record concerns one T cell receptor (beta chain) sequence. Its target is not known. A read error is possible here, since a much larger clone lies one base away. The data derive from a study of T cell repertoires in cytomegalovirus infection. Looking at the study overall: HLA-B-restricted CMV epitopes that are well studied were used alongside recently identified HLA-C-restricted ones. In public TCR beta signatures, there were indications of both CMV infection and matching HLA type.

TCRdb recomputed calls from the reads with MiXCR, one row per CDR3 protein. Among about 700,000 distinct CDR3 sequences, 30% to 35% were seen once, and the ten largest hold 18%. Whole-study findings and limits: CMV-specific TCR beta clonotypes restricted by HLA-C dominated the ex vivo response. Adding up the frequency of public TCR beta families identified people who carried CMV plus the relevant HLA.

Material: cultured PBMCs, obtained from culture after CMV antigen stimulation. This receptor was identified in a human donor in good health (CMV status not recorded). Some clones in this sample may be carry-over from other donors' samples.

This CDR3 reads CAGSPYATSGKYNEQFF. As DNA, the CDR3 is TGTGCCGGCAGCCCCTACGCGACTAGCGGGAAATACAATGAGCAGTTCTTC. The chain combines TRBV7-2 with TRBJ2-1; 11 bases match TRBD2. This CDR3 comprises 17 residues. Germline V gene lookup returns CDR1 SGHTA and CDR2 FQGNSA.